The source of this T cell receptor (beta chain) is a study of blood T cell repertoires in COVID-19. The wider study: In each case, the material was cDNA or gDNA derived from T cells, B-cell-depleted T cells, or PBMCs.

The study recruited people aged about 18 to 89 years across under 25 US areas. In the authors' methods: Nucleated cell counts were estimated from reference gene primer amplification. Sequencing was performed with immunoSEQ multiplex PCR; in TCRdb, only in-frame clones are kept and a portion is missing. V and J calls and clone size follow that table, whereas D and trimming were derived from the DNA. The data hold approximately 230,000 clones, with approximately 82% observed a single time. This clone has just one count. V dropped 6 bases and J dropped 3; count of bases not matched to a gene: 7. CDR1 and CDR2 (germline): SEHNR, FQNEAQ (reference sequence). The CDR3 consists of 15 residues.

Material for sequencing was PBMCs or T cells enriched from blood (not recorded which). The rearrangement joins TRBV7-9 to TRBJ1-5, with 8 bases lining up with TRBD1. This receptor was taken from a man aged 40-49 years who had recovered from COVID-19. The CDR3 spells CASSAPGQVNQPQHF. DNA for the CDR3: TGTGCCAGCAGTGCGCCGGGACAGGTCAATCAGCCCCAGCATTTT.